This T cell receptor (beta chain) was documented in a study of T cell responses to AZD1222 COVID-19 vaccine. Trimming took 1 base from V and 7 from J, leaving 17 bases between them. The CDR3 extends over 15 amino acids. The germline V gene has CDR1 LNHDA and CDR2 SQIVND (reference sequence). Only one count was recorded for this clone. Some clones are missing from TCRdb's copy, which holds only in-frame ones; the method was immunoSEQ multiplex PCR. The table shows around 100,000 clones, with 80% to 90% occurring only once. The chain carries TRBV19 and TRBJ2-7, with TRBD2 as a possible D gene (6 bases). The sequencing here drew on peripheral blood, taken on day 0 of AZD1222 vaccination. The sequence came from an adult in good health. CDR3 sequence (DNA): TGTGCCAGTAGTATAGGGGGCGGGGTTCGGTTGGAGCAGTACTTC. Translating it yields CASSIGGGVRLEQYF. The variable domain in full, completed from reference TRBV19 and TRBJ2-7, reads DGGITQSPKYLFRKEGQNVTLSCEQNLNHDAMYWYRQDPGQGLRLIYYSQIVNDFQKGDIAEGYSVSREKKESFPLTVTSAQKNPTAFYLCASSIGGGVRLEQYFGPGTRLTVT.